The rows below give T cell receptor beta chains drawn from one sample of a study of T-cell reconstitution after alpha-beta-depleted transplantation in children. TCRdb reprocessed the PCR reads with MiXCR, giving one entry per CDR3 protein. The sample contains some 550,000 distinct CDR3 sequences, around 17% of which appear only once. The sample in question was PBMCs from the stem cell graft donor, obtained from the stem cell graft. The receptor set was obtained from a human donor who donated a stem cell graft to a child with acute lymphoblastic leukemia. CDR3s include the opening cysteine and the closing phenylalanine or tryptophan. The D gene is left open where the match is weak. Clone size is stated in some rows and not others, as once, few, many or a class when expanded.

d_call	v_call	clone_size	j_call	cdr3_aa	cdr3_nt
TRBD2	TRBV5-1	few	TRBJ2-5	CASSLTASGGQETQYF	TGCGCCAGCAGCTTGACTGCTAGCGGAGGACAAGAGACCCAGTACTTC
-	TRBV12-3/TRBV12-4	-	TRBJ2-1	CASRSYYHLDNEQFF	TGTGCCAGCAGATCTTACTACCATCTAGACAATGAGCAGTTCTTC
-	TRBV5-1	few	TRBJ2-3	CASSWNPGNTDTQYF	TGCGCCAGCAGCTGGAACCCAGGGAACACAGATACGCAGTATTTT
-	TRBV20-1	few	TRBJ2-1	CSARDLNAGSNNEQFF	TGCAGTGCTAGAGATCTCAATGCGGGGTCCAACAATGAGCAGTTCTTC
TRBD1	TRBV7-9	few	TRBJ1-4	CASSLGGGGNEKLFF	TGTGCCAGCAGCTTAGGAGGAGGGGGCAATGAAAAACTGTTTTTT
TRBD2	TRBV4-1	few	TRBJ2-1	CASSQPKKAGGPGYNEQFF	TGCGCCAGCAGCCAACCCAAGAAAGCGGGAGGGCCGGGCTACAATGAGCAGTTCTTC
-	TRBV24-1	-	TRBJ2-5	CATSDSRGSRETQYF	TGTGCCACCAGTGATTCCCGAGGGTCGCGGGAGACCCAGTACTTC
-	TRBV29-1	-	TRBJ1-1	CSVAPFDTEAFF	TGCAGCGTTGCTCCGTTTGACACTGAAGCTTTCTTT
-	TRBV15	few	TRBJ1-6	CATSRGNPYNSPLHF	TGTGCCACCAGCAGAGGGAACCCCTATAATTCACCCCTCCACTTT
-	TRBV5-1	many	TRBJ2-7	CASSSRLSYEQYF	TGTGCCAGCAGCTCCCGGCTCTCCTACGAGCAGTACTTC
-	TRBV29-1	-	TRBJ2-1	CSAPWGAKTNEQFF	TGCAGCGCACCGTGGGGGGCGAAAACCAATGAGCAGTTCTTC
TRBD2	TRBV6-4	many	TRBJ2-1	CASSEASGSNSEQFF	TGTGCCAGCAGTGAGGCTAGCGGGAGTAATTCTGAGCAGTTCTTC
-	TRBV5-6	few	TRBJ2-3	CASSLGDGGPQYF	TGTGCCAGCAGCTTGGGTGACGGAGGCCCGCAGTATTTT
-	TRBV6-1	few	TRBJ1-2	CASSDRLNYGYTF	TGTGCCAGCAGTGACCGTCTTAACTATGGCTACACCTTC
TRBD1	TRBV27	-	TRBJ2-7	CASSTPGQDSYEQYF	TGTGCCAGCAGTACACCGGGACAGGACTCCTACGAGCAGTACTTC
TRBD1	TRBV20-1	-	TRBJ2-7	CSARGTGSHYEQYF	TGCAGTGCTAGAGGGACAGGGTCTCACTACGAGCAGTACTTC
TRBD2	TRBV20-1	-	TRBJ2-1	CSTPTSGYNEQFF	TGCAGCACCCCAACTAGCGGGTACAATGAGCAGTTCTTC
TRBD2	TRBV20-1	few	TRBJ2-3	CSASPRLAESTDTQYF	TGCAGTGCTAGCCCCCGCCTAGCGGAAAGCACAGATACGCAGTATTTT
-	TRBV4-2	few	TRBJ1-4	CASSQGGALEKLFF	TGTGCCAGCAGCCAAGGGGGGGCGCTTGAAAAACTGTTTTTT
-	TRBV30	-	TRBJ2-1	CAWSVATLNEQFF	TGTGCCTGGAGTGTGGCGACACTCAATGAGCAGTTCTTC
-	TRBV5-1	few	TRBJ2-4	CASSVVPVRELIPVRNIQYF	TGCGCCAGCAGCGTGGTTCCGGTCCGGGAATTAATTCCGGTTCGGAACATTCAGTACTTC
-	TRBV27	many	TRBJ1-5	CASSLGPPNSVNQPQHF	TGTGCCAGCAGCTTAGGACCGCCGAATAGCGTAAATCAGCCCCAGCATTTT
TRBD2	TRBV7-9	-	TRBJ2-7	CASSPGGTSWYEQYF	TGTGCCAGCAGCCCAGGGGGGACTAGCTGGTACGAGCAGTACTTC
-	TRBV5-1	few	TRBJ2-7	CASRSGTTYEQYF	TGCGCCAGCAGGAGCGGAACAACCTACGAGCAGTACTTC
-	TRBV7-9	few	TRBJ2-5	CASTRGAETQYF	TGTGCCAGCACCCGGGGGGCCGAGACCCAGTACTTC
-	TRBV2	-	TRBJ2-2	CAIQDWAGELFF	TGTGCCATCCAGGACTGGGCCGGGGAGCTGTTTTTT
-	TRBV30	few	TRBJ2-7	CAWSVGLVYEQYF	TGTGCCTGGAGTGTGGGACTTGTCTACGAGCAGTACTTC
-	TRBV7-2	few	TRBJ1-2	CASSPGGDSNYGYTF	TGTGCCAGCAGCCCGGGAGGTGACAGCAACTATGGCTACACCTTC
TRBD2	TRBV27	-	TRBJ2-3	CASSPLAGRVGDTQYF	TGTGCCAGCAGTCCGCTAGCGGGAAGGGTTGGAGATACGCAGTATTTT
-	TRBV20-1	few	TRBJ1-6	CSASRGAGSSSPLHF	TGCAGTGCTTCCCGGGGGGCGGGGAGCAGTTCACCCCTCCACTTT
-	TRBV5-5	-	TRBJ2-7	CASRRRGSQGGQYF	TGTGCCAGCAGGAGAAGAGGATCCCAAGGTGGGCAGTACTTC
-	TRBV30	-	TRBJ2-7	CAWRPGPGQYEQYF	TGTGCCTGGAGACCCGGACCGGGTCAGTACGAGCAGTACTTC
-	TRBV29-1	-	TRBJ1-2	CSVESGGGYTF	TGCAGCGTTGAATCAGGCGGTGGCTACACCTTC
-	TRBV29-1	-	TRBJ2-1	CSATGTIGEQFF	TGCAGCGCTACCGGGACAATCGGTGAGCAGTTCTTC
-	TRBV5-1	-	TRBJ2-3	CATAKAAGSPDTQYF	TGCGCCACCGCGAAGGCGGCGGGATCCCCAGATACGCAGTATTTT
-	TRBV5-1	many	TRBJ2-5	CASSLAGGMGETQYF	TGCGCCAGCAGCTTGGCTGGCGGGATGGGAGAGACCCAGTACTTC
-	TRBV7-9	few	TRBJ2-7	CASSFPRTPHEQYF	TGTGCCAGCAGCTTCCCCCGGACGCCTCACGAGCAGTACTTC
-	TRBV20-1	-	TRBJ2-7	CSAITRGEQYF	TGCAGTGCCATCACTAGGGGTGAGCAGTACTTC
-	TRBV20-1	-	TRBJ1-5	CSASGGTGQPQHF	TGCAGTGCTAGCGGAGGGACGGGGCAGCCCCAGCATTTT
-	TRBV4-1	-	TRBJ2-4	CASSPLEGGAKNIQYF	TGCGCCAGCAGCCCCCTTGAGGGGGGGGCCAAAAACATTCAGTACTTC
-	TRBV29-1	few	TRBJ2-7	CSVGRSYEQYF	TGCAGCGTTGGGCGTTCCTACGAGCAGTACTTC
-	TRBV20-1	many	TRBJ2-5	CSVRGGGQTETQYF	TGCAGTGTTCGCGGTGGGGGTCAGACAGAGACCCAGTACTTC
-	TRBV30	few	TRBJ2-3	CAWSEGGSTDTQYF	TGTGCCTGGAGTGAGGGGGGTAGCACAGATACGCAGTATTTT
TRBD1	TRBV5-1	-	TRBJ2-1	CASSWAGQGGVENNEQFF	TGCGCCAGCAGCTGGGCGGGACAGGGTGGAGTGGAAAACAATGAGCAGTTCTTC
TRBD2	TRBV12-3/TRBV12-4	-	TRBJ2-7	CASSPGLAGGPYEQYF	TGTGCCAGCAGTCCCGGACTAGCGGGAGGACCTTACGAGCAGTACTTC
-	TRBV6-6	-	TRBJ2-7	CASSFREGEQYF	TGTGCCAGCAGTTTCAGGGAAGGCGAGCAGTACTTC
-	TRBV27	few	TRBJ1-1	CASSLSELNTEAFF	TGTGCCAGCAGTTTATCAGAACTGAACACTGAAGCTTTCTTT